These 21 T cell receptor beta chains came from one sample sequenced in a study of brain metastases from non-small cell lung cancer. The repertoire was sequenced with immunoSEQ multiplex PCR; TCRdb's copy has only in-frame clones and lacks some. The table records approximately 4,400 clones, about 88% of them present only once. The sequenced material came from tissue from a brain metastasis. The source is a donor over 35 with non-small cell lung cancer.

This chain joins TRBV6-5 and TRBJ2-2; no clear D. This CDR3 has 15 residues. V was cut by 8 bases and J by 1 base, with 14 bases left in between. The V gene's germline CDR1 is MNHEY and CDR2 SVGAGI. The CDR3: CASSPSQLNTGELFF. The DNA for the CDR3 is TGTGCCAGCTCCCCATCTCAATTGAACACCGGGGAGCTGTTTTTT.

In this sample, this clone is large. The chain has TRBV14 and TRBJ2-7; D gene ambiguous. The V and J ends lost 4 bases and 1 base respectively, with 8 bases between them. From germline, CDR1 is SGHDN and CDR2 FVKESK. CDR3 length equals 13 residues. The CDR3 spells CASSPRRSYEQYF. The CDR3 coding sequence is TGTGCCAGCAGCCCCCGGCGGTCCTACGAGCAGTACTTC.

V gene TRBV19 combines with J gene TRBJ2-7, with no clear D. In germline, CDR1 is LNHDA, CDR2 SQIVND (reference sequence). The CDR3 is 15 residues long. V was cut by 0 bases and J by 3 bases, with 12 bases left in between. CDR3 in amino acids: CASSIDGSLGYEQYF. The CDR3 nucleotides are TGTGCCAGTAGTATAGATGGGTCCTTAGGCTACGAGCAGTACTTC.

The gene calls are TRBV7-2 and TRBJ2-3, with D unresolved. In germline, CDR1 is SGHTA, CDR2 FQGNSA. V was clipped by 5 bases and J by 4 bases, with 16 bases between them. The CDR3 is made up of 15 amino acids. Here the CDR3 reads CASSHKVSVSDTQYF. The CDR3 nucleotides are TGTGCCAGCAGCCATAAAGTTAGTGTCTCAGATACGCAGTATTTT.

This clone was observed a few times. The chain has TRBV7-9 and TRBJ2-2; 7 bases match TRBD2. V lost 5 bases and J lost 5; bases outside the gene matches: 11. Germline values: CDR1 SEHNR, CDR2 FQNEAQ (reference sequence). The CDR3 consists of 16 residues. The CDR3 nucleotides are TGTGCCAGCAGCCCCCAGCTAGCGGTCCTTACCGGGGAGCTGTTTTTT. This sequence encodes CASSPQLAVLTGELFF.

This clone was found once. The chain is built from TRBV27 and TRBJ2-1; 9 nucleotides agree with TRBD2. The germline V gene encodes CDR1 MNHEY and CDR2 SMNVEV (reference sequence). V trimming: 2 bases; J trimming: 4 bases; junction bases outside the gene matches: 9. The CDR3 has 17 residues. The DNA for the CDR3 is TGTGCCAGCAGTTTAGGGTTTCGGCTAGCGGGATACAATGAGCAGTTCTTC. Translation: CASSLGFRLAGYNEQFF.

The rearrangement links TRBV9 to TRBJ2-7, with 9 bases identical to TRBD2. CDR3 length: 16 residues. CDR1 is SGDLS, CDR2 YYNGEE, per germline. V shed 0 bases and J 3 bases; nucleotides not matched to a gene: 7. CDR3 amino acids: CASSVGERGAVYEQYF. Written as DNA, the CDR3 is TGTGCCAGCAGCGTAGGTGAGCGGGGGGCCGTCTACGAGCAGTACTTC.

In its sample, this clone was seen once. The chain joins TRBV29-1 to TRBJ2-3; either TRBD1 or TRBD2 may supply D (6 bases each). The length of the CDR3 is 16 residues. With 5 bases removed from V and 5 bases from J, the gap between germline ends came to 23 bases. Germline CDR1 reads SQVTM; CDR2 reads ANQGSEA. This chain's CDR3 is CSVPGGSLGLLDTQYF. The DNA for the CDR3 is TGCAGCGTTCCCGGGGGCTCATTGGGACTCCTAGATACGCAGTATTTT.

The rearrangement uses TRBV4-3 and TRBJ2-3, with D possibly being TRBD1 (6 bases). Trimming took off 5 bases at V and 6 bases at J, with 12 bases between the two ends. CDR1 and CDR2 (germline): LGHNA, YSLEER. The CDR3 is made up of 13 amino acids. CDR3 amino acids: CASSGVRGDTQYF. DNA for the CDR3: TGCGCCAGCAGCGGAGTAAGGGGGGATACGCAGTATTTT.

The chain uses TRBV4-1 and TRBJ2-1, with D perhaps matching TRBD2 (5 bases). Germline-derived CDR1 and CDR2 are MGHRA and YSYEKL. The CDR3 runs to 15 residues. V was clipped by 4 bases and J by 0 bases, with 10 bases between them. The CDR3 loop reads CASSLTSHSYNEQFF. The CDR3 bases are TGCGCCAGCAGCCTCACTAGTCACTCCTACAATGAGCAGTTCTTC.

The chain recombines TRBV21-1 with TRBJ1-2; the table names TRBD1, a call not compared with the DNA. TRBV21-1 is termed a pseudogene. The CDR3 spans 15 residues. CDR3 protein: CASSKGQGVPSGYTF. CDR3 DNA: TGTGCCAGCAGCAAGGGACAGGGAGTTCCTTCTGGCTACACCTTC.

The rearrangement links TRBV7-2 to TRBJ2-5; 7 positions match TRBD1. Germline V CDR1 and CDR2: SGHTA, FQGNSA. J gave up 5 bases and V 8 bases, and 8 bases lay outside the gene matches. CDR3 length: 13 amino acids. This CDR3 reads CASSRGCRETQYF. The CDR3 region has the DNA TGTGCCAGCTCCAGGGGGTGCCGGGAGACCCAGTACTTC.

The chain recombines TRBV29-1 with TRBJ2-1; either TRBD1 or TRBD2 may fit D (6 bases each). This CDR3 spans 12 amino acids. Per germline, CDR1 SQVTM and CDR2 ANQGSEA. V was cut by 6 bases and J by 10 bases, with 16 bases left in between. The chain's CDR3 is CSVSGAAGEQFF. CDR3 DNA: TGCAGCGTATCGGGGGCTGCCGGGGAGCAGTTCTTC.

This chain connects TRBV6-5 to TRBJ2-2; possibly TRBD2 for D (5 bases). The germline V gene has CDR1 MNHEY and CDR2 SVGAGI. With 6 bases removed from V and 10 bases from J, the gap between germline ends came to 12 bases. The CDR3 has 12 amino acids. The chain's CDR3 is CASSPYREELFF. The CDR3 nucleotides are TGTGCCAGCAGCCCCTATCGGGAGGAGCTGTTTTTT.

The J gene is TRBJ2-7, the V gene TRBV29-1, with a weak D call TRBD1 (6 bases). Germline values: CDR1 SQVTM, CDR2 ANQGSEA. V was cut by 8 bases and J by 5 bases, with 13 bases left in between. CDR3 length: 11 amino acids. The chain's CDR3 is CSILRGHEQYF. CDR3 in DNA: TGCAGCATCCTCAGGGGTCACGAGCAGTACTTC.

The chain combines TRBV5-1 with TRBJ2-5, with TRBD1 identical over 8 bases. Trimming removed 0 bases from V and 4 bases from J; junction bases left unmatched: 11. CDR3 length equals 17 residues. Per germline, CDR1 SGHRS and CDR2 YFSETQ. CDR3 sequence: CASSLAGQALSGETQYF. CDR3 sequence (DNA): TGCGCCAGCAGCTTGGCGGGACAGGCACTTAGTGGAGAGACCCAGTACTTC.

The table lists this clone with a count of one. The chain combines TRBV6-5 with TRBJ1-1; perhaps TRBD1 as D (5 bases). The germline V gene has CDR1 MNHEY and CDR2 SVGAGI. Trimming took off 5 bases at V and 5 bases at J, with 18 bases between the two ends. The CDR3 is 15 amino acids. CDR3 DNA sequence: TGTGCCAGCAGTCGGAGGGGATTCGGGGGGACTGAAGCTTTCTTT. Translation gives CASSRRGFGGTEAFF.

V is TRBV30 and J is TRBJ1-2; possibly TRBD1 for D (5 bases). Looked up from germline, CDR1 is GTSNPN and CDR2 is SVGIG (reference sequence). V was trimmed by 3 bases and J by 0 bases, leaving 14 bases between them. CDR3 length equals 15 residues. The CDR3 region has the DNA TGTGCCTGGAGGGTCGGGGCAGCGACTAACTATGGCTACACCTTC. Its translation: CAWRVGAATNYGYTF. The variable domain in full, completed from reference TRBV30 and TRBJ1-2, reads SQTIHQWPATLVQPVGSPLSLECTVEGTSNPNLYWYRQAAGRGLQLLFYSVGIGQISSEVPQNLSASRPQDRQFILSSKKLLLSDSGFYLCAWRVGAATNYGYTFGSGTRLTVV.

The V call is TRBV10-3, the J call TRBJ1-1, with 11 positions matching TRBD1. CDR1 and CDR2 from the germline V gene are ENHRY and SYGVKD. J gave up 7 bases and V 4 bases, and 8 bases lay outside the gene matches. This CDR3 has 15 residues. This chain's CDR3 is CAISGPGTGGNEAFF. The CDR3 nucleotides read TGTGCCATCAGTGGCCCCGGGACAGGGGGAAATGAAGCTTTCTTT.

V gene TRBV6-1 combines with J gene TRBJ2-7; tentatively, D is TRBD2 (5 bases). Deletions cut 1 base from V and 0 bases from J, with 10 bases between. This CDR3 spans 15 amino acids. Germline V gives CDR1 MNHNS, CDR2 SASEGT. The CDR3 protein is CASSEEEGSSYEQYF. CDR3 coding DNA: TGTGCCAGCAGTGAAGAAGAGGGAAGCTCCTACGAGCAGTACTTC.

The sample holds one count of this clone. Other DNA sequences in this specimen translate into the identical CDR3. The CDR3 DNA reads TGTGCCAGTAGTATTCCATACAATGAGCAGTTCTTC. This gives the protein CASSIPYNEQFF. The rearrangement uses TRBV19 and TRBJ2-1; D not resolved. Trimming removed 3 bases at V and 4 bases at J, with 4 bases between. CDR1 LNHDA and CDR2 SQIVND come from the germline V gene (reference sequence). CDR3 length: 12 residues.